Included here is one T cell receptor beta chain sequence, with context. The antigen remains unidentified. Trimming removed 3 bases at V and 7 bases at J, with 19 bases between. This CDR3 region has 15 residues. CDR1 is DFQATT and CDR2 is SNEGSKA in the germline V gene (reference sequence). This sample was included in a study of blood T cells in healthy people across ages. Study results and caveats: Reliance upon unsorted PBMCs precluded definitive naive versus antigen-experienced comparison.

The use of a sample-barcoded 5' primer and a J-beta primer mix characterized a second PCR of about 6 to 11 cycles. MiXCR, applied by TCRdb to the 5' RACE reads, yields one record per CDR3 protein. The sample lists 1.2 million to 1.5 million distinct CDR3 sequences, 59% occurring once. This sequence was found in a man between 18 and 35 years old in good health. The chain couples TRBV20-1 to TRBJ2-1, with D possibly called TRBD1 or TRBD2 (5 bases each). The source material was blood. CDR3 DNA: TGCAGTGCTAGGTACCGGGGCGCCCTCTCTAATGAGCAGTTCTTC. Translating gives CSARYRGALSNEQFF.